The entry below gives a single TCR beta chain sequence along with its context. Antigen: not known. TCRdb keeps only in-frame clones here, not all; method: immunoSEQ multiplex PCR. The sample data list 150,000 or so clones. These data are taken from a study of T cell responses to AZD1222 COVID-19 vaccine. Study outcomes and limitations: The repertoires were collected only after the peak T cell response. Clonal diversity may have been underestimated in mostly white British donors. There were vaccine-associated CD4 TCRs across spike, dominant at 160-218 and 743-854.

The TCR comes from an adult in good health. The sequenced sample was peripheral blood.

The CDR3 DNA reads TGTGCCAGCAGCGTTGTGACAGGGGCTAATGAAAAACTGTTTTTT. Translating it yields CASSVVTGANEKLFF. This chain links TRBV9 with TRBJ1-4; 8 bases match TRBD1. This CDR3 is built from 15 residues. Germline V gene lookup returns CDR1 SGDLS and CDR2 YYNGEE. The trim removed 2 bases at V and 3 bases at J, leaving 3 bases unmatched.